This T cell receptor (beta chain) was captured by sequencing in a study of early T cells in non-severe SARS-CoV-2 infection. Looking at the study overall: Chains from this unsorted whole-blood bulk RNA could not be paired.

Individual cDNA molecules received unique molecular identifiers. MiXCR, applied by TCRdb to the 5' RACE reads, yields one record per CDR3 protein. Found here are approximately 50,000 distinct CDR3 sequences, 12% of them singletons; the top ten hold 2.5% to 3%. Specimen: whole blood, collected at baseline. The source is an adult who was a healthcare worker with PCR-confirmed SARS-CoV-2 infection or an uninfected control (not recorded which).

CDR3 loop: CSARPGLAGIDTQYF. CDR3 coding DNA: TGCAGTGCTAGACCAGGACTAGCGGGTATAGATACGCAGTATTTT. The chain has TRBV20-1 and TRBJ2-3; 11 positions agree with TRBD2. J lost 5 bases, V lost 2 bases, and 6 bases had no gene match. Per the germline V gene, CDR1 is DFQATT and CDR2 is SNEGSKA (reference sequence). CDR3 length: 15 residues.